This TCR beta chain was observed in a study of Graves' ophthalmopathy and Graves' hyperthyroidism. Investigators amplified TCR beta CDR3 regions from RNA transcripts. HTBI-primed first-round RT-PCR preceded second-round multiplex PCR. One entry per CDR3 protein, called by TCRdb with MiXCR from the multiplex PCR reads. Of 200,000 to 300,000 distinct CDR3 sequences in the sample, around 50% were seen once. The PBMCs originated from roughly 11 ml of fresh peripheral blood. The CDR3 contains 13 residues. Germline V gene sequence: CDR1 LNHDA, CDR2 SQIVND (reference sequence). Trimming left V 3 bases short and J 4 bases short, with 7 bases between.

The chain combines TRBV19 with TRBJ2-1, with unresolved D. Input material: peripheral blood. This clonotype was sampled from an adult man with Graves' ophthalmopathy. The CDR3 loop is CASSIGEYNEQFF. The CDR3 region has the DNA TGTGCCAGTAGTATCGGTGAATACAATGAGCAGTTCTTC.